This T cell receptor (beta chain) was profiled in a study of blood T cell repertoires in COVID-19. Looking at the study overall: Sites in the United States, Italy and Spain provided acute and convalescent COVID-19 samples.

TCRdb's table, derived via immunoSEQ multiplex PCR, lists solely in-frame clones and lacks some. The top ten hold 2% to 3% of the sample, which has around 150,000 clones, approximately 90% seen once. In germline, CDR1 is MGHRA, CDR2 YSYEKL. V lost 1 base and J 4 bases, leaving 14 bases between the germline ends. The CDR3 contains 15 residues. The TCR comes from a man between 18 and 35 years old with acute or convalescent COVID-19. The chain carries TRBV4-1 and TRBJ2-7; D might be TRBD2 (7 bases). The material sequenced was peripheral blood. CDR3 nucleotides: TGCGCCAGCAGCCAAGGACGGGGGGCTGGGTACGAGCAGTACTTC. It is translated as CASSQGRGAGYEQYF.